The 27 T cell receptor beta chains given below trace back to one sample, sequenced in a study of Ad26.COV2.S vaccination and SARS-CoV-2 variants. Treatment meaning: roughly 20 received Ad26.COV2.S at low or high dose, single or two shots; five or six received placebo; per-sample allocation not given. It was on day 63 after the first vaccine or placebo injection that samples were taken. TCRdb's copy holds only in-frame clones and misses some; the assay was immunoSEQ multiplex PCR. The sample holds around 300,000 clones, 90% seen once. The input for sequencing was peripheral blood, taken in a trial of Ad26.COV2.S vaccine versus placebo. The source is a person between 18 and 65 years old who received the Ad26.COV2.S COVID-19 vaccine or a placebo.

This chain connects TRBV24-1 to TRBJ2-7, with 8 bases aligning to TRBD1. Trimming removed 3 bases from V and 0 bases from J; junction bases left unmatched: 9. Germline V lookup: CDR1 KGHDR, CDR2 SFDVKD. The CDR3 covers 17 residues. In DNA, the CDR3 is TGTGCCACCAGTGATATAGGACAGGGTGCGACCTCCTACGAGCAGTACGTC. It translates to CATSDIGQGATSYEQYV.

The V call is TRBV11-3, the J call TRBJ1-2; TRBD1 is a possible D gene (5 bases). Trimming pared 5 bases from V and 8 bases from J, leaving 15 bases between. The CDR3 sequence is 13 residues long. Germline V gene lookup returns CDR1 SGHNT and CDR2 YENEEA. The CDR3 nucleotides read TGTGCCAGCAGCCAGGCCGAGGGGTCCGGCTACACCTTC. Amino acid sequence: CASSQAEGSGYTF.

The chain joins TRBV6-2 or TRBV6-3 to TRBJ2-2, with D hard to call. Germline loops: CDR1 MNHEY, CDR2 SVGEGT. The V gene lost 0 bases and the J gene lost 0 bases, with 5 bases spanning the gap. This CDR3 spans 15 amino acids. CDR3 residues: CASSYSIANTGELFF. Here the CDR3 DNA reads TGTGCCAGCAGTTACTCTATAGCGAACACCGGGGAGCTGTTTTTT.

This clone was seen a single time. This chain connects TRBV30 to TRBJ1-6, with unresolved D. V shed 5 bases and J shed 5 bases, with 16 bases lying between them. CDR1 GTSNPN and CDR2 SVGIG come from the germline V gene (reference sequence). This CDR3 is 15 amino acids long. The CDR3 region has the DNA TGTGCCTGGGCACCGTCCAACAGTAATAATTCACCCCTCCACTTT. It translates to CAWAPSNSNNSPLHF.

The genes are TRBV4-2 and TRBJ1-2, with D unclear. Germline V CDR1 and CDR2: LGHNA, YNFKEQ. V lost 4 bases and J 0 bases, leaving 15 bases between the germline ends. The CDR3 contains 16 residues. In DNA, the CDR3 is TGTGCCAGCAGCCCCACCCAAATACAAGCTAACTATGGCTACACCTTC. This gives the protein CASSPTQIQANYGYTF.

The CDR3 loop reads CASRPTPNQPQHF. The DNA for the CDR3 is TGTGCCAGCAGGCCCACCCCTAATCAGCCCCAGCATTTT. The chain recombines TRBV12-3 or TRBV12-4 with TRBJ1-5; D remains unclear. CDR3 length: 13 residues. Trimming shortened V by 6 bases and J by 4 bases, and 10 bases separated the two germline ends.

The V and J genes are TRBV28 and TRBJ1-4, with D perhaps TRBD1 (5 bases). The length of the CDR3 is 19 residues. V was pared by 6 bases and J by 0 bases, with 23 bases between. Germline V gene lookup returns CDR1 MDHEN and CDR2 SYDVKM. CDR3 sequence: CASSIKRGRRLATNEKLFF. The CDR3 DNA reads TGTGCCAGCAGCATTAAAAGGGGACGACGGCTTGCAACTAATGAAAAACTGTTTTTT.

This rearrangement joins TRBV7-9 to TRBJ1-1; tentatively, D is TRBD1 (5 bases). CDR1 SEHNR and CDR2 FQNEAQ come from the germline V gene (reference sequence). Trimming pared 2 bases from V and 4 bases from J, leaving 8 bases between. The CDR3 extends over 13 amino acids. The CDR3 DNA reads TGTGCCAGCAGCTTAAGACAGATCACTGAAGCTTTCTTT. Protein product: CASSLRQITEAFF. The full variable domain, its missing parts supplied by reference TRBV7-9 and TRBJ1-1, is DTGVSQNPRHKITKRGQNVTFRCDPISEHNRLYWYRQTLGQGPEFLTYFQNEAQLEKSRLLSDRFSAERPKGSFSTLEIQRTEQGDSAMYLCASSLRQITEAFFGQGTRLTVV.

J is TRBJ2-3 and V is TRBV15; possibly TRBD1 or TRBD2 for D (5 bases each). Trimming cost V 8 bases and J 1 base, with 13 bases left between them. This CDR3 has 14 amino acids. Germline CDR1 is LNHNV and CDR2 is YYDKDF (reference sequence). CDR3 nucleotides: TGTGCCACCGGAGCGGTAGGGGGCACAGATACGCAGTATTTT. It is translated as CATGAVGGTDTQYF.

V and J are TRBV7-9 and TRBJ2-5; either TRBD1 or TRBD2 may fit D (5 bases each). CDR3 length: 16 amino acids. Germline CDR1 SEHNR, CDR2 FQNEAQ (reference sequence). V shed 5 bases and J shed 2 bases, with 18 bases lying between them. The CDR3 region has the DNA TGTGCCAGCAGCCTCCCGGCGGGCAGGGAACAAGAGACCCAGTACTTC. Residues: CASSLPAGREQETQYF.

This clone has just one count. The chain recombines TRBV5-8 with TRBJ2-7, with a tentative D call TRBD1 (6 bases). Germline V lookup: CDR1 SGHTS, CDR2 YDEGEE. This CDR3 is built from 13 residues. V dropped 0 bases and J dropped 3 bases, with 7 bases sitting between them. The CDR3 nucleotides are TGTGCCAGCAGCTTGGACAGGGTCTACGAGCAGTACGTC. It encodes CASSLDRVYEQYV.

CDR3 loop: CASSPLTGVTEAFF. The CDR3 region has the DNA TGTGCCAGCAGCCCCCTCACGGGGGTTACTGAAGCTTTCTTT. The genes are TRBV14 and TRBJ1-1, with D possibly being TRBD1 (5 bases). Trimming pared 4 bases from V and 5 bases from J, leaving 14 bases between. This CDR3 is built from 14 residues. The germline V gene has CDR1 SGHDN and CDR2 FVKESK.

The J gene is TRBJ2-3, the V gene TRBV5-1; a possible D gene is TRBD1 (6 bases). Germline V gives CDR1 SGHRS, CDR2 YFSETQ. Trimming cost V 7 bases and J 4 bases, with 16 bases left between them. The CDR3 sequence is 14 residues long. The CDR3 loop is CASRQAPASDTQYF. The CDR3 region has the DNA TGCGCCAGCCGACAGGCCCCCGCTTCAGATACGCAGTATTTT.

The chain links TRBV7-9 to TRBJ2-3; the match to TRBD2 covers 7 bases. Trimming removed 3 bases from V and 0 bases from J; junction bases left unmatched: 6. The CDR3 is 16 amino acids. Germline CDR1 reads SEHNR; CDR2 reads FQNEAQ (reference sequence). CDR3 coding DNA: TGTGCCAGCAGCTTCCTAGCGGTATCTAGCACAGATACGCAGTATTTT. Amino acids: CASSFLAVSSTDTQYF.

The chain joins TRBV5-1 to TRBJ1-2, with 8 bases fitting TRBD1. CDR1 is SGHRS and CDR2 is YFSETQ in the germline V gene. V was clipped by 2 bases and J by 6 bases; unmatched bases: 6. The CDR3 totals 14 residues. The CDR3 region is CASSLRTGSDGYTF. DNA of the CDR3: TGCGCCAGCAGCTTACGGACAGGGAGCGATGGCTACACCTTC. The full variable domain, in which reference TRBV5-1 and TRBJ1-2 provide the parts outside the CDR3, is KAGVTQTPRYLIKTRGQQVTLSCSPISGHRSVSWYQQTPGQGLQFLFEYFSETQRNKGNFPGRFSGRQFSNSRSEMNVSTLELGDSALYLCASSLRTGSDGYTFGSGTRLTVV.

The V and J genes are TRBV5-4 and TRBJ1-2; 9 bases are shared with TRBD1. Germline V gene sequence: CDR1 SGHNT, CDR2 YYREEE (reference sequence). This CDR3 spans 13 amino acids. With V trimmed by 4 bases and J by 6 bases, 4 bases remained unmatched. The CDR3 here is CASSPRTGDGYTF. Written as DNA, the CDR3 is TGTGCCAGCAGCCCCCGGACAGGGGATGGCTACACCTTC.

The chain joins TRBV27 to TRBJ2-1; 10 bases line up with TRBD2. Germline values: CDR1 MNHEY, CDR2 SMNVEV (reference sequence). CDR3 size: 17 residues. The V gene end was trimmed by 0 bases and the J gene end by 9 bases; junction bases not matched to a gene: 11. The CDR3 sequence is CASSLSSGVAGGSEQFF. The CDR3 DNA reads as TGTGCCAGCAGTTTATCGTCCGGGGTAGCGGGAGGTAGTGAGCAGTTCTTC.

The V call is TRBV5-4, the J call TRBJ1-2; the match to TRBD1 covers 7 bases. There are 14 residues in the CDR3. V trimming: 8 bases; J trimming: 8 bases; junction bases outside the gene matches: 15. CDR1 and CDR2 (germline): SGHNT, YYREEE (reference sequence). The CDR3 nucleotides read TGTGCCAGTGGACAGGTCTCCGTCTCGGACGGCTACACCTTC. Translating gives CASGQVSVSDGYTF.

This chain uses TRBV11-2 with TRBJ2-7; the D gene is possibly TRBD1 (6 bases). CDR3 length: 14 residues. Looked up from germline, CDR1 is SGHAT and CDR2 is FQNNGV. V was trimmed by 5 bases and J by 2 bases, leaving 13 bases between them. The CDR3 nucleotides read TGTGCCAGCAGCCAGGGGACGGGTACCTACGAGCAGTACTTC. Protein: CASSQGTGTYEQYF.

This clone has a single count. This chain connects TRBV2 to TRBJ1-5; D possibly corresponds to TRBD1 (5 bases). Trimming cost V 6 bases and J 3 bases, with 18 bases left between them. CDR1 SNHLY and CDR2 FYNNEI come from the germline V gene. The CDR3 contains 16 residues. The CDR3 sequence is CASRKGSGAPNQPQHF. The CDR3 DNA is TGTGCCAGCAGAAAAGGGAGTGGGGCCCCCAATCAGCCCCAGCATTTT.

The chain's CDR3 is CASSQDAYGNQPQHF. The CDR3 DNA is TGCGCCAGCAGCCAAGACGCGTATGGGAATCAGCCCCAGCATTTT. This chain uses TRBV4-1 with TRBJ1-5, with D hard to call. The CDR3 has 15 amino acids. Germline V gene data show CDR1 as MGHRA and CDR2 as YSYEKL. Trimming shortened V by 0 bases and J by 4 bases, and 10 bases separated the two germline ends.

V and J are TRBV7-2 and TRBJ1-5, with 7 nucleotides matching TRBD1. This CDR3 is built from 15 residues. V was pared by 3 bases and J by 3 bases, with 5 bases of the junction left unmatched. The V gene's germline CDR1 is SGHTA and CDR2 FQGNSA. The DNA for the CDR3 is TGTGCCAGCAGCTTGACACAGGGGCCCAATCAGCCCCAGCATTTT. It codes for CASSLTQGPNQPQHF. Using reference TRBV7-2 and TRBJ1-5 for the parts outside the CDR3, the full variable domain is GAGVSQSPSNKVTEKGKDVELRCDPISGHTALYWYRQSLGQGLEFLIYFQGNSAPDKSGLPSDRFSAERTGGSVSTLTIQRTQQEDSAVYLCASSLTQGPNQPQHFGDGTRLSIL.

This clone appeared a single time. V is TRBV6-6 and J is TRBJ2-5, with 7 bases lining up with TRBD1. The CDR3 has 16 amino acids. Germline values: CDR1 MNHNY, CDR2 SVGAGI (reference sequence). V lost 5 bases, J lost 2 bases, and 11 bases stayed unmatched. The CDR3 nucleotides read TGTGCCAGCAGTCGAAAAAGGGACAGCCTTCAAGAGACCCAGTACTTC. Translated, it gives CASSRKRDSLQETQYF.

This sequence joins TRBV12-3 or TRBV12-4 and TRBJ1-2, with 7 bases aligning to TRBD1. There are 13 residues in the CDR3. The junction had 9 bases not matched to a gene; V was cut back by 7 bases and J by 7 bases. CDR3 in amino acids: CASTLTGDGGYTF. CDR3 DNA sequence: TGTGCCAGCACCCTCACAGGGGACGGTGGCTACACCTTC.

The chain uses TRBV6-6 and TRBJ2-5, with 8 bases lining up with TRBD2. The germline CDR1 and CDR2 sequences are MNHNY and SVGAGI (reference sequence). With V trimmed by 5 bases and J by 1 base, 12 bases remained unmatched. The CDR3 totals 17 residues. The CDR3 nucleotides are TGTGCCAGCAGTCTCCGGGAGGGGGGGGAAATCCAAGAGACCCAGTACTTC. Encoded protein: CASSLREGGEIQETQYF.

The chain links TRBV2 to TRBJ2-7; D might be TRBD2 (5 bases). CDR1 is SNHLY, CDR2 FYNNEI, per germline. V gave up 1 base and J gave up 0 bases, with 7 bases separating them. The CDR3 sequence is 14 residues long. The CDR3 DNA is TGTGCCAGCAGTGAAGTAGCGAGCTCCTACGAGCAGTACTTC. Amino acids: CASSEVASSYEQYF.

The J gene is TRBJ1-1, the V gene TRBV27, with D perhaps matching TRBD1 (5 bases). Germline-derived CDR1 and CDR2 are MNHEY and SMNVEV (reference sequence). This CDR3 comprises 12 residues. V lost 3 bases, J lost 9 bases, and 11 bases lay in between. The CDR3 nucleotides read TGTGCCAGCAGTTTTGGGGGGGGGAAAGCTTTCTTT. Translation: CASSFGGGKAFF.